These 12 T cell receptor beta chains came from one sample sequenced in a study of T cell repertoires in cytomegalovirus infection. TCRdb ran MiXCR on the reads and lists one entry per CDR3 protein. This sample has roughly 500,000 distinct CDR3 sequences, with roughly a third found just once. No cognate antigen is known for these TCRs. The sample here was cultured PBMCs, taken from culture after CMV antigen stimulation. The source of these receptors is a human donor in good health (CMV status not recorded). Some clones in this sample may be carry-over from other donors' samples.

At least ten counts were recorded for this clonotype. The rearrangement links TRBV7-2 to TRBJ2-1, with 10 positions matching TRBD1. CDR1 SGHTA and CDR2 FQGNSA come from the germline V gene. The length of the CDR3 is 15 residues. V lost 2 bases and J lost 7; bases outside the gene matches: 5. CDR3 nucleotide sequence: TGTGCCAGCAGCTTAACGGGACAGGGGTGGAATGAGCAGTTCTTC. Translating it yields CASSLTGQGWNEQFF. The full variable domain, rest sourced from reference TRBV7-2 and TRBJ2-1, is GAGVSQSPSNKVTEKGKDVELRCDPISGHTALYWYRQSLGQGLEFLIYFQGNSAPDKSGLPSDRFSAERTGGSVSTLTIQRTQQEDSAVYLCASSLTGQGWNEQFFGPGTRLTVL.

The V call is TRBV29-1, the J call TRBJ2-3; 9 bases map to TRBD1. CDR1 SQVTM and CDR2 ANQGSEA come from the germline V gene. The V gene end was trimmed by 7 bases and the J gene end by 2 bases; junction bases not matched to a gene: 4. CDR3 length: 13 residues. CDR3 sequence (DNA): TGCAGCGAGAACAGGGGGCCCACAGATACGCAGTATTTT. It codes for CSENRGPTDTQYF.

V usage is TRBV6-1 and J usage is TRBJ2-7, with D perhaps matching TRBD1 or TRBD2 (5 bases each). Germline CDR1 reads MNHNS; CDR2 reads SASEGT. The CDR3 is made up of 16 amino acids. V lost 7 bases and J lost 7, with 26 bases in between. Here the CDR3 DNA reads TGTGCCAGCATACTGCGCCGGGGACCGATGAGAGGAGAGCAGTACGTC. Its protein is CASILRRGPMRGEQYV.

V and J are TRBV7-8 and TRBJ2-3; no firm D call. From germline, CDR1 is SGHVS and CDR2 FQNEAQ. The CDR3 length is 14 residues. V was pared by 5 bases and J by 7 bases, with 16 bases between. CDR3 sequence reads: CASSATNSRNTQYF. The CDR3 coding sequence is TGTGCCAGCAGCGCTACAAACTCCAGGAATACGCAGTATTTT.

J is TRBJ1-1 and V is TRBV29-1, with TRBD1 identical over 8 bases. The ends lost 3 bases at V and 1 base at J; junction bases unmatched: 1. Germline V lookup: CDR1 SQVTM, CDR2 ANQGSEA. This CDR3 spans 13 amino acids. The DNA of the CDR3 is TGCAGCGTTGAGGACAGGGCGAACACTGAAGCTTTCTTT. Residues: CSVEDRANTEAFF.

This CDR3 is CASSPNMPYPDEQYF. The CDR3 DNA sequence: TGTGCCAGCAGTCCCAACATGCCGTACCCCGACGAGCAGTACTTC. The chain uses TRBV27 and TRBJ2-7; D not resolved. Germline CDR1 MNHEY, CDR2 SMNVEV (reference sequence). The CDR3 has 15 amino acids. V lost 5 bases to trimming and J lost 5 bases, with 19 bases between them.

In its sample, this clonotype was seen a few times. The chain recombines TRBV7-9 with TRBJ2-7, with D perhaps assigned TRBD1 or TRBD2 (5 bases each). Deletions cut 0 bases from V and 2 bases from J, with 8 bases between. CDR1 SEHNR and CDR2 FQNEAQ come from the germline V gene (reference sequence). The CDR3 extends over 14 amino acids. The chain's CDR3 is CASSLAGTPYEQYV. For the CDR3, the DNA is TGTGCCAGCAGCTTAGCAGGGACCCCCTACGAGCAGTACGTC.

The CDR3 bases are TGTGCCAGCAGCCCCGAAAGGGGGTGGGATTTCGGGTACAATGAGCAGTTCTTC. It translates to CASSPERGWDFGYNEQFF. The rearrangement links TRBV7-2 to TRBJ2-1; D is possibly TRBD1 (6 bases). Trimming took off 5 bases at V and 4 bases at J, with 24 bases between the two ends. Per germline, CDR1 SGHTA and CDR2 FQGNSA. CDR3 size: 18 residues.

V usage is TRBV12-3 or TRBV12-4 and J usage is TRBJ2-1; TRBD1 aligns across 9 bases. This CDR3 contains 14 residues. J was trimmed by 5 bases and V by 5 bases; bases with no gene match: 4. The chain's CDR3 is CASSGGQGNNEQFF. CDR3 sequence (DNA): TGTGCCAGCAGTGGGGGACAGGGTAACAATGAGCAGTTCTTC.

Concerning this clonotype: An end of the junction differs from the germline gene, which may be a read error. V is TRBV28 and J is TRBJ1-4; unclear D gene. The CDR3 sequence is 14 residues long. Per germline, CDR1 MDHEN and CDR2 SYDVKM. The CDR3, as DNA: TGTGCCAGCAGTCCCTTCGGGATGATGGGGTTCCTCCATTTT. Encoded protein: CASSPFGMMGFLHF.

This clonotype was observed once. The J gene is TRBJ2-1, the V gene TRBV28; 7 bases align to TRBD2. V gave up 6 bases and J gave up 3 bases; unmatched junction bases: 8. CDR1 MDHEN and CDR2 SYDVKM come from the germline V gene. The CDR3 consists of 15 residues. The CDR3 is CASSPQLALYNEQFF. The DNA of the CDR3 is TGTGCCAGCAGCCCTCAACTAGCGCTCTACAATGAGCAGTTCTTC. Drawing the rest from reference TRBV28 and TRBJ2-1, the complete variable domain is DVKVTQSSRYLVKRTGEKVFLECVQDMDHENMFWYRQDPGLGLRLIYFSYDVKMKEKGDIPEGYSVSREKKERFSLILESASTNQTSMYLCASSPQLALYNEQFFGPGTRLTVL.

This chain's CDR3 is CASSYSGVTYNEQFF. The CDR3 coding sequence is TGTGCCAGCAGTTATAGCGGGGTAACCTACAATGAGCAGTTCTTC. The rearrangement joins TRBV6-5 to TRBJ2-1; 8 nucleotides line up with TRBD2. J lost 2 bases, V lost 3 bases, and 3 bases had no gene match. This CDR3 is 15 amino acids long. CDR1 and CDR2 (germline): MNHEY, SVGAGI.